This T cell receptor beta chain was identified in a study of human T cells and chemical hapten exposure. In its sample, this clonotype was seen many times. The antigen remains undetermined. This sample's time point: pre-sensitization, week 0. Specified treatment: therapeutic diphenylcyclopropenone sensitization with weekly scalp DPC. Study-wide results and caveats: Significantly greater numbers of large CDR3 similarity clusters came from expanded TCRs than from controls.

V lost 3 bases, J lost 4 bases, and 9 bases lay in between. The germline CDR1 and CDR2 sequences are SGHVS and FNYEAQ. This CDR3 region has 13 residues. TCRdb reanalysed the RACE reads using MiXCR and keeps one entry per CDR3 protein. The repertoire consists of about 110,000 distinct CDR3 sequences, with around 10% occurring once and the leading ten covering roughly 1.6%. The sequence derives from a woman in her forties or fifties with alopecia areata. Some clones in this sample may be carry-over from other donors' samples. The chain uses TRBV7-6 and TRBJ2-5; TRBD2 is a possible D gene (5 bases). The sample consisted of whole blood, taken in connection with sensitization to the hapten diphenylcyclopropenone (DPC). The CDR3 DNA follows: TGTGCCAGCAGCTTTACTAGAGTAGAGACCCAGTACTTC. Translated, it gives CASSFTRVETQYF. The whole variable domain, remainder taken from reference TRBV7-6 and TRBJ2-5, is GAGVSQSPRYKVTKRGQDVALRCDPISGHVSLYWYRQALGQGPEFLTYFNYEAQQDKSGLPNDRFSAERPEGSISTLTIQRTEQRDSAMYRCASSFTRVETQYFGPGTRLLVL.